The text below deals with one T cell receptor beta chain. Unmatched junction bases numbered 9, after V lost 5 bases and J lost 3 bases. The length of the CDR3 is 15 residues. CDR1 SGHTA and CDR2 FQGTGA come from the germline V gene. As originally analysed: Amplification with reference gene primers provided the estimates of nucleated cell counts. Some clones are missing from TCRdb's copy, which holds only in-frame ones; the method was immunoSEQ multiplex PCR. V and J calls and clone size are as listed in that table; D and trimming were resolved from the DNA. The table has 300,000 to 350,000 clones, around 88% seen once. The sample comes from a study of blood T cell repertoires in COVID-19. Study information: There were acute and convalescent COVID-19 samples, and they came from the United States, Italy and Spain. Sample material is recorded as cDNA or gDNA derived from T cells, B-cell-depleted T cells, or PBMCs.

Input material: peripheral blood. This receptor was taken from a man aged 25 to 40 with active or convalescent COVID-19. The gene calls are TRBV7-3 and TRBJ2-7; 8 bases map to TRBD2. This CDR3 is CASSPGGGGHYEQYF. The CDR3 DNA follows: TGTGCCAGCAGCCCGGGGGGCGGGGGGCACTACGAGCAGTACTTC.